This is a list of T cell receptor beta chains from one sample in a study of OX40 agonist ivuxolimab in advanced cancers. Produced via immunoSEQ multiplex PCR; TCRdb's table is partial and in-frame only. The data contain roughly 49,000 clones, 85% to 90% of them singletons. Sequencing was performed on CD4+ or CD8+ T cells sorted from blood, taken in a trial of the OX40 agonist ivuxolimab. All receptors derive from an adult with an advanced solid tumor such as melanoma, head and neck, liver or kidney cancer. Each CDR3 is given with its conserved first and last residue. A D gene is named only where the DNA matches it firmly. Clone size appears in some rows only: once, few, many, or a class for an expanded clone.

j_gene | d_gene | abundance | v_gene | CDR3nt | CDR3aa
TRBJ2-7 | - | - | TRBV5-6 | TGTGCCAGCAGCCCCGGGACTGAAAGCTCCTACGAGCAGTACTTC | CASSPGTESSYEQYF
TRBJ1-1 | - | - | TRBV7-2 | TGTGCCAGCAGCTTTGACGAAGACACTGAAGCTTTCTTT | CASSFDEDTEAFF
TRBJ2-1 | TRBD2 | - | TRBV6-4 | TGTGCCAGCAGTGTAGCTAGCGGGGGGAGTGAGCAGTTCTTC | CASSVASGGSEQFF
TRBJ2-1 | TRBD2 | - | TRBV5-8 | TGTGCCAGCAGCTTAGGGACTAGCGGGAGGGCTAGGGATGAGCAGTTCTTC | CASSLGTSGRARDEQFF
TRBJ1-4 | - | - | TRBV13 | TGTGCCAGCACGGGGAGGAGTAATGAAAAACTGTTTTTT | CASTGRSNEKLFF
TRBJ2-5 | - | - | TRBV5-4 | TGTGCCAGCAGATCGGGAGAGGAAGAGACCCAGTACTTC | CASRSGEEETQYF
TRBJ2-1 | - | - | TRBV9 | TGTGCCAGCAGGGATGGGGAGTCGAGGAATGAGCAGTTCTTC | CASRDGESRNEQFF
TRBJ2-7 | TRBD1 | - | TRBV4-3 | TGCGCCAGCAGCCTAGGGACAGGGGATTACTACGAGCAGTACTTC | CASSLGTGDYYEQYF
TRBJ2-1 | TRBD2 | - | TRBV29-1 | TGCAGCGCCGGAGCGGGAGGAGATTACAATGAGCAGTTCTTC | CSAGAGGDYNEQFF
TRBJ1-5 | TRBD1 | - | TRBV27 | TGTGCCAGCAGTCCCGGACAGGTAAATCAGCCCCAGCATTTT | CASSPGQVNQPQHF
TRBJ2-7 | TRBD1 | - | TRBV7-2 | TGTGCCAGCAGCCGAAGGGACAGGGGGCTATCCGAGCAGTACTTC | CASSRRDRGLSEQYF
TRBJ2-1 | TRBD2 | - | TRBV7-9 | TGTGCCAGCAGCTCCCCTAGCGGGAGTTCGTACAATGAGCAGTTCTTC | CASSSPSGSSYNEQFF
TRBJ1-4 | TRBD1 | - | TRBV7-6 | TGTGCCAGCAGCCCAGGGGGGAAGGGTTTGGGAAATGAAAAACTGTTTTTT | CASSPGGKGLGNEKLFF
TRBJ1-2 | TRBD1 | - | TRBV27 | TGTGCCAGCAGTTTACGATCCTCCTCGGAACTCCTGGACAGGGCGATCTATGGCTACACCTTC | CASSLRSSSELLDRAIYGYTF
TRBJ1-2 | TRBD1 | - | TRBV7-2 | TGTGCCAGCAGCTTAGGCCCTGCTGGGACAGGGCATGGCTACACCTTC | CASSLGPAGTGHGYTF
TRBJ1-1 | TRBD1 | - | TRBV7-9 | TGTGCCAGCAGCTTTCAGGGGGCCGTCACTGAAGCTTTCTTT | CASSFQGAVTEAFF
TRBJ2-3 | - | - | TRBV19 | TGTGCCAGTAGTATTCTGGACCTAACAGATACGCAGTATTTT | CASSILDLTDTQYF
TRBJ2-1 | TRBD2 | - | TRBV4-3 | TGCGCCAGCAGCCCCGTGGACGCTAGCGGCCCCTACAATGAGCAGTTCTTC | CASSPVDASGPYNEQFF
TRBJ2-3 | - | - | TRBV6-6 | TGTGCCAGCAGCCCTATCACAGATACGCAGTATTTT | CASSPITDTQYF
TRBJ2-7 | - | - | TRBV7-3 | TGTGCCAGCAGCCCCGGACCCTCCTACGAGCAGTACTTC | CASSPGPSYEQYF
TRBJ2-2 | - | - | TRBV9 | TGTGCCAGCAGCGTAGATGGCGGGGGCCCGAACACCGGGGAGCTGTTTTTT | CASSVDGGGPNTGELFF
TRBJ1-4 | - | - | TRBV27 | TGTGCCAGCAGTTTATCGGTGGAGGGGGTAAACGAAAAACTGTTTTTT | CASSLSVEGVNEKLFF
TRBJ2-7 | - | - | TRBV27 | TGTGCCAGCAGCCTGAGGGGCAACGCCTACGAGCAGTACTTC | CASSLRGNAYEQYF
TRBJ1-5 | TRBD1 | few | TRBV4-3 | TGCGCCAGCAGCCAGGACAGGGGAATCCAGCCCCAGCATTTT | CASSQDRGIQPQHF
TRBJ2-1 | - | - | TRBV7-8 | TGTGCCAGCAGCTTAGCAGCCCTCGAAGGGTGGGGGAGCAATGAGCAGTTCTTC | CASSLAALEGWGSNEQFF
TRBJ2-7 | - | - | TRBV7-9 | TGTGCCAGCGGTCCCGGCGGGACGAGGTCCTACGAGCAGTACTTC | CASGPGGTRSYEQYF
TRBJ2-1 | - | - | TRBV4-3 | TGCGCCAGCAGCCAAGTAGCTAGCTACAATGAGCAGTTCTTC | CASSQVASYNEQFF
TRBJ2-2 | TRBD1 | - | TRBV29-1 | TGCAGCGTTGACAGGGGGCTGAGCACCGGGGAGCTGTTTTTT | CSVDRGLSTGELFF
TRBJ1-5 | - | - | TRBV28 | TGTGCCAGCAGTTTGAACGGCTTAAGCAATCAGCCCCAGCATTTT | CASSLNGLSNQPQHF
TRBJ1-5 | - | few | TRBV4-1 | TGCGCCAGCAGCCCAAGCCTTGGGGGTCAGCCCCAGCATTTT | CASSPSLGGQPQHF
TRBJ2-6 | TRBD2 | - | TRBV14 | TGTGCCAGCAGCCAACTAGCGGGAGCTGGGGCCAACGTCCTGACTTTC | CASSQLAGAGANVLTF
TRBJ1-5 | TRBD1 | - | TRBV19 | TGTGCCAGTAGTACCCGGACAGGGAATAGCAATCAGCCCCAGCATTTT | CASSTRTGNSNQPQHF
TRBJ2-1 | - | - | TRBV6-5 | TGTGCCAGCAGTTACTCGTTAGAACTGGGATACAATGAGCAGTTCTTC | CASSYSLELGYNEQFF
TRBJ2-7 | TRBD2 | - | TRBV5-8 | TGTGCCAGCAGCTTAAGCGGGGGGTACTACGAGCAGTACTTC | CASSLSGGYYEQYF
TRBJ2-6 | - | - | TRBV27 | TGTGCCAGCAGTTTACAGGGATCGTCTGGGGCCAACGTCCTGACTTTC | CASSLQGSSGANVLTF
TRBJ2-7 | TRBD2 | - | TRBV11-3 | TGTGCCAGCAGCTTCGGTAGCGGGCTGTCCTACGAGCAGTACTTC | CASSFGSGLSYEQYF
TRBJ1-2 | TRBD1 | - | TRBV6-5 | TGTGCCAGCAGTTACCGCGACAGGGACGGCTACACCTTC | CASSYRDRDGYTF
TRBJ2-7 | - | - | TRBV7-2 | TGTGCCAGCAGCTTTCCGGGATACACCTACGAGCAGTACTTC | CASSFPGYTYEQYF
TRBJ2-1 | - | once | TRBV9 | TGTGCCAGCAGCGTAGAATCTCTTAGGTACAATGAGCAGTTCTTC | CASSVESLRYNEQFF
TRBJ1-5 | - | - | TRBV7-9 | TGTGCCAGCAGCTTGGACAACTATAGCAATCAGCCCCAGCATTTT | CASSLDNYSNQPQHF
TRBJ1-3 | - | - | TRBV2 | TGTGCCAGCACAATTACAGGATACTCTGGAAACACCATATATTTT | CASTITGYSGNTIYF
TRBJ1-1 | - | - | TRBV20-1 | TGCAGTGCTAACCTCAGAGAAGCTTTCTTT | CSANLREAFF
TRBJ2-5 | - | - | TRBV6-6 | TGTGCCAGCAGTTACCGGACAGATCGAGAGACCCAGTACTTC | CASSYRTDRETQYF
TRBJ2-1 | TRBD1 | - | TRBV9 | TGTGCCAGCAGCTTCCGGGACAGGGCGCTTGGTGAGCAGTTCTTC | CASSFRDRALGEQFF
TRBJ1-1 | - | - | TRBV6-5 | TGTGCCAGCAGTTACTCAGGGATGACTGAAGCTTTCTTT | CASSYSGMTEAFF
TRBJ1-1 | TRBD1 | - | TRBV12-5 | TGTGCTAGTGGCCCACGGGACAGGGGGTTGAACACTGAAGCTTTCTTT | CASGPRDRGLNTEAFF
TRBJ2-5 | TRBD1 | - | TRBV15 | TGTGCCACCAGCGTGGACAGGGGATCGCAAGAGACCCAGTACTTC | CATSVDRGSQETQYF
TRBJ2-7 | - | - | TRBV5-6 | TGTGCCAGCAGCTTTGGAGAAAACTACGAGCAGTACTTC | CASSFGENYEQYF
TRBJ1-2 | - | few | TRBV6-5 | TGTGCCAGCAGCTTCGGCTGGGCCTCTCTCTATGGCTACACCTTC | CASSFGWASLYGYTF
TRBJ2-7 | TRBD1 | - | TRBV11-2 | TGTGCCAGCAGCCGGACAGGGGCGCCCTACGAGCAGTACTTC | CASSRTGAPYEQYF
TRBJ2-3 | TRBD2 | - | TRBV5-1 | TGCGCCAGCAGCTGGGGACTAGCGGGCACAGATACGCAGTATTTT | CASSWGLAGTDTQYF
TRBJ2-2 | - | - | TRBV4-3 | TGCGCCAGCAGCTACAGGGCCGCTGCATCGAACACCGGGGAGCTGTTTTTT | CASSYRAAASNTGELFF